This T cell receptor (beta chain) is from a study of blood T cells in healthy people across ages. A second 7 to 11 cycle PCR used barcoded and J-beta primers. TCRdb re-called the 5' RACE reads with MiXCR, one entry per CDR3 protein. The data contain more than 600,000 distinct CDR3 sequences, approximately 25% of them singletons. The CDR3 sequence is 14 residues long. Per the germline V gene, CDR1 is SGHRS and CDR2 is YFSETQ. Between the trimmed V and J ends, which lost 4 bases and 2 bases, there was a span of 13 bases. These data also featured in a second study, about T cells of mothers and their children.

This chain joins TRBV5-1 and TRBJ2-7, with a tentative D call TRBD1 (5 bases). Sequenced sample: blood. This receptor was identified in a boy younger than 18 in good health. The CDR3 spells CASSTDRITYEQYF. Written as DNA, the CDR3 is TGCGCCAGCAGCACCGACAGAATCACCTACGAGCAGTACTTC.